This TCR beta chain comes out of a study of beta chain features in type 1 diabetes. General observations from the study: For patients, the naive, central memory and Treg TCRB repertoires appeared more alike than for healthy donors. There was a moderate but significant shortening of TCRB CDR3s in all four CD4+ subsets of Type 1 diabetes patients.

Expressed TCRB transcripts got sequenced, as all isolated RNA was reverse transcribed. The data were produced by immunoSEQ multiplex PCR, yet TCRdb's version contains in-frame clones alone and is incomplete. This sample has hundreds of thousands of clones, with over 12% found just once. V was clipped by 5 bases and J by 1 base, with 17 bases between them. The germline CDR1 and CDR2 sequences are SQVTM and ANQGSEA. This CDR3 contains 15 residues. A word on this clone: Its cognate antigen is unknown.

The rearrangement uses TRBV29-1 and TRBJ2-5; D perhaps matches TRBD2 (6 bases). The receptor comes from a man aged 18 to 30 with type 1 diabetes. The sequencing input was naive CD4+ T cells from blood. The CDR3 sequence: CSVPPPREFQETQYF. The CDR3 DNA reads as TGCAGCGTTCCCCCCCCTCGGGAGTTCCAAGAGACCCAGTACTTC. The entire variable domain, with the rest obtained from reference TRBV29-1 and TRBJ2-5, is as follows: SAVISQKPSRDICQRGTSLTIQCQVDSQVTMMFWYRQQPGQSLTLIATANQGSEATYESGFVIDKFPISRPNLTFSTLTVSNMSPEDSSIYLCSVPPPREFQETQYFGPGTRLLVL.